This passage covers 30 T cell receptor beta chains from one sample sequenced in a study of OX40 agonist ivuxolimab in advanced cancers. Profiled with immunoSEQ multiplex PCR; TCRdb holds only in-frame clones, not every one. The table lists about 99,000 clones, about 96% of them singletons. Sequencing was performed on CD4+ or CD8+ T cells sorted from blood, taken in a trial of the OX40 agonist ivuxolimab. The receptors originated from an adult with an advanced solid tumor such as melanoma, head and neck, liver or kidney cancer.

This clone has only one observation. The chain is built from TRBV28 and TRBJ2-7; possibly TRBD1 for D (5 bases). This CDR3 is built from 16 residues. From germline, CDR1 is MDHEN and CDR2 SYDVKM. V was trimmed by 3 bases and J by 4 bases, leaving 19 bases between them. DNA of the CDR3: TGTGCCAGCAGTTTTCTCTTGCAGGGCCTAACGTACGAGCAGTACTTC. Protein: CASSFLLQGLTYEQYF.

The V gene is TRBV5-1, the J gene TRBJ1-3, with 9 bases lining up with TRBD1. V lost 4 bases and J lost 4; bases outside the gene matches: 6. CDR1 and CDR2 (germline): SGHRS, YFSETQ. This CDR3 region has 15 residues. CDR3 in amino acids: CASSPGQGSGNTIYF. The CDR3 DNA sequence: TGCGCCAGCAGCCCGGGACAGGGAAGCGGAAACACCATATATTTT.

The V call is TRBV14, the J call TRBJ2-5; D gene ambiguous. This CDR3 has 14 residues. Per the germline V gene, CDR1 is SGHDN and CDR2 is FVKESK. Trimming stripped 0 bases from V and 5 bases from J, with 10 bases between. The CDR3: CASSQEVGGETQYF. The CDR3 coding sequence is TGTGCCAGCAGCCAAGAAGTAGGTGGCGAGACCCAGTACTTC.

The CDR3 here is CASSPLGGTRDYEQYF. The CDR3 region has the DNA TGTGCCAGCAGCCCGCTAGGGGGGACTCGCGACTACGAGCAGTACTTC. The chain recombines TRBV14 with TRBJ2-5; D may correspond to TRBD1 or TRBD2 (6 bases each). The DNA matches TRBJ2-7 better at its end, which makes the J call doubtful. Germline-derived CDR1 and CDR2 are SGHDN and FVKESK. The CDR3 runs to 16 residues.

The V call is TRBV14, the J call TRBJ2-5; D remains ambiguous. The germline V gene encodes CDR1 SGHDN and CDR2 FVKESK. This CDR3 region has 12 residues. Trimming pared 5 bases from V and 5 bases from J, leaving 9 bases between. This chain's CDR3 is CASSGRRETQYF. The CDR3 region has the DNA TGTGCCAGCAGCGGTCGTAGGGAGACCCAGTACTTC.

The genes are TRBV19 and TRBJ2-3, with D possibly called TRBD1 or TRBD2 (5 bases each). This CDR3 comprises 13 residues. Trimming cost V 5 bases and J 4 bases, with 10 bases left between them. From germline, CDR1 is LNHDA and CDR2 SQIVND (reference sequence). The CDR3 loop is CASSWGTADTQYF. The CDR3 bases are TGTGCCAGTAGTTGGGGGACCGCAGATACGCAGTATTTT.

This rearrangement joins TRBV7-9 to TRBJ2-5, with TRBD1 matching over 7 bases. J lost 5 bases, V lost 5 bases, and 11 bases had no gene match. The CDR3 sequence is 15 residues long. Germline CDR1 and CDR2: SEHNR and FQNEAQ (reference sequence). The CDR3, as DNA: TGTGCCAGCAGCGCGACAGGGTTTGAGTTGGAGACCCAGTACTTC. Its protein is CASSATGFELETQYF.

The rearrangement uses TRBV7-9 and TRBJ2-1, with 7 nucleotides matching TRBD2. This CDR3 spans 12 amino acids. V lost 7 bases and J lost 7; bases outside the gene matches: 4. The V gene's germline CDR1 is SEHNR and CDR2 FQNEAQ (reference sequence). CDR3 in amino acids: CASIGLENEQFF. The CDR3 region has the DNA TGTGCCAGCATCGGACTAGAAAATGAGCAGTTCTTC.

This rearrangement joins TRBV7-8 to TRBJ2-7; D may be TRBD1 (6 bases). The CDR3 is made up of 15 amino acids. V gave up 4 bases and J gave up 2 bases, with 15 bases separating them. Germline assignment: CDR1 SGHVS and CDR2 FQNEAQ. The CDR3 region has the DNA TGTGCCAGCAGCTCCCAACAGGGTGATACCTACGAGCAGTACTTC. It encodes CASSSQQGDTYEQYF.

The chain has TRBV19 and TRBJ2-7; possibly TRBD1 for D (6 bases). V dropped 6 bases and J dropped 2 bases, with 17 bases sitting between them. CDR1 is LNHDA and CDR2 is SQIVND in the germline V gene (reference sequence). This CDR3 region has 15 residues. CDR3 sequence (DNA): TGTGCCAGTAGGTCCTACGACAGGAATACCTACGAGCAGTACTTC. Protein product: CASRSYDRNTYEQYF.

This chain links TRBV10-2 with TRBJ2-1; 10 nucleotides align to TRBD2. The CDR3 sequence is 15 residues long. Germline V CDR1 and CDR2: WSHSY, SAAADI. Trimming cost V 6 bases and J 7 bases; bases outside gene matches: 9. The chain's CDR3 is CASRDSASGSNEQFF. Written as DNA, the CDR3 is TGCGCCAGCAGGGATTCGGCTAGCGGGAGTAATGAGCAGTTCTTC.

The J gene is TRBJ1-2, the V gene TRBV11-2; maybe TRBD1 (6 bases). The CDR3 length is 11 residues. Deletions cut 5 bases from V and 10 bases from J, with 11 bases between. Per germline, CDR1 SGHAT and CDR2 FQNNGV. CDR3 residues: CASSLQGDYTF. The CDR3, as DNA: TGTGCCAGCAGCCTACAGGGCGACTACACCTTC.

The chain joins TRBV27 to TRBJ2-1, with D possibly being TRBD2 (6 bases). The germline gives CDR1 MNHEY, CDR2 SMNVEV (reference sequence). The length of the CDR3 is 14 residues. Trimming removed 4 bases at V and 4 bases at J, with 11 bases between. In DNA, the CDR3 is TGTGCCAGCAGTTCGGGACTGATGTACAATGAGCAGTTCTTC. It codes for CASSSGLMYNEQFF.

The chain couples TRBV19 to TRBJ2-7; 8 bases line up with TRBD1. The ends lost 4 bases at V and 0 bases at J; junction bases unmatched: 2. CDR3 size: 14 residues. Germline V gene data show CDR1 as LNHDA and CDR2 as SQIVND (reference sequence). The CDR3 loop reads CASSRTGSSYEQYF. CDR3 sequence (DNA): TGTGCCAGTAGTAGGACAGGGAGCTCCTACGAGCAGTACTTC.

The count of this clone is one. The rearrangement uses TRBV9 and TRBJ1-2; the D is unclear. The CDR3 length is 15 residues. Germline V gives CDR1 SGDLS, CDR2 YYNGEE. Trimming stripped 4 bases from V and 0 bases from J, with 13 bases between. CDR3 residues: CASSPSGGPNYGYTF. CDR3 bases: TGTGCCAGCAGCCCGAGCGGCGGGCCTAACTATGGCTACACCTTC.

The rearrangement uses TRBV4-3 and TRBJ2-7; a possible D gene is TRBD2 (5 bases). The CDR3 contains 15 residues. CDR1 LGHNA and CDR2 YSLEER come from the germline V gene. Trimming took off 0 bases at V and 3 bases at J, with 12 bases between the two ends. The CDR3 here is CASSQDRSAHYEQYF. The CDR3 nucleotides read TGCGCCAGCAGCCAAGATCGTAGCGCCCACTACGAGCAGTACTTC.

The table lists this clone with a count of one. DNA for the CDR3: TGTGCCAGCAGCCACGGCAAGGTTTACTCTGGAAACACCATATATTTT. The encoded protein is CASSHGKVYSGNTIYF. The chain uses TRBV28 and TRBJ1-3; D unclear. CDR3 length: 16 amino acids. The ends were cut back, 6 bases at V and 0 bases at J, with 15 bases in the middle. From germline, CDR1 is MDHEN and CDR2 SYDVKM.

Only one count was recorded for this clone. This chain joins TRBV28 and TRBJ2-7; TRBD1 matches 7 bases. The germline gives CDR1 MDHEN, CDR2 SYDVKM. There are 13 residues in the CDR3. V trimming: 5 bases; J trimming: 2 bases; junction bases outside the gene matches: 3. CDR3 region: CASSLGQTYEQYF. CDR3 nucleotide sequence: TGTGCCAGCAGTCTGGGACAGACCTACGAGCAGTACTTC.

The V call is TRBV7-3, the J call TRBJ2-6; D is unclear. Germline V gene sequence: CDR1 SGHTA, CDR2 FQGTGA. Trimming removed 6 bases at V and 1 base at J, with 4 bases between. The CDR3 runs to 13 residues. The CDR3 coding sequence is TGTGCCAGCAGGGAGTCTGGGGCCAACGTCCTGACTTTC. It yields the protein CASRESGANVLTF.

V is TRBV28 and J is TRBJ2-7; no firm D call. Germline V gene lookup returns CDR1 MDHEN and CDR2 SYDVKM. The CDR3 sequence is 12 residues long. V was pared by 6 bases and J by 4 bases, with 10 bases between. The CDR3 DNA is TGTGCCAGCAGCACTACAGCTTACGAGCAGTACTTC. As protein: CASSTTAYEQYF.

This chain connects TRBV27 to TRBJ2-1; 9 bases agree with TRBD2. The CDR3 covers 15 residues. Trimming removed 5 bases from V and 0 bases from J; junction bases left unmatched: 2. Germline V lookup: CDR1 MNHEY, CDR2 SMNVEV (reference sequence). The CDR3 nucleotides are TGTGCCAGCAGTCGCGGGGGGGCCTCCTACAATGAGCAGTTCTTC. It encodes CASSRGGASYNEQFF.

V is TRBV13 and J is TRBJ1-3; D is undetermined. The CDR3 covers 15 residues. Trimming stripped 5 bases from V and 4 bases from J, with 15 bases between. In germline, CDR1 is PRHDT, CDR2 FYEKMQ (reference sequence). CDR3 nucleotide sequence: TGTGCCAGCAGCCAATCAGCCGGGTTAGGAAACACCATATATTTT. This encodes CASSQSAGLGNTIYF.

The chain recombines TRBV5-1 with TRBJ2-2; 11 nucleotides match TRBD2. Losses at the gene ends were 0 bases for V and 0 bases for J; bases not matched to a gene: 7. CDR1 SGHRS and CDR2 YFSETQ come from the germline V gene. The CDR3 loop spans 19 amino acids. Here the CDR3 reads CASSLEGLAGHANTGELFF. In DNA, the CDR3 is TGCGCCAGCAGCTTGGAAGGACTAGCGGGCCACGCGAACACCGGGGAGCTGTTTTTT.

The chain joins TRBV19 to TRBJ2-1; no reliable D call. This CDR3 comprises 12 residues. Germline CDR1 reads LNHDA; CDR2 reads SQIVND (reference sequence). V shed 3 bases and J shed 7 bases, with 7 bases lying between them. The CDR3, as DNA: TGTGCCAGTAGTATTGGAGTAAATGAGCAGTTCTTC. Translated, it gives CASSIGVNEQFF. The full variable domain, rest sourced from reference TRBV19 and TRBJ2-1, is DGGITQSPKYLFRKEGQNVTLSCEQNLNHDAMYWYRQDPGQGLRLIYYSQIVNDFQKGDIAEGYSVSREKKESFPLTVTSAQKNPTAFYLCASSIGVNEQFFGPGTRLTVL.

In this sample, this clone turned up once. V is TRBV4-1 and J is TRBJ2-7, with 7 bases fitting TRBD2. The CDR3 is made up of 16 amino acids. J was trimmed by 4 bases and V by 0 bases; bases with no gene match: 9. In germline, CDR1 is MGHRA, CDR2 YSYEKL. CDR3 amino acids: CASSQDGREASYEQYF. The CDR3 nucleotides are TGCGCCAGCAGCCAAGATGGACGGGAGGCAAGTTACGAGCAGTACTTC.

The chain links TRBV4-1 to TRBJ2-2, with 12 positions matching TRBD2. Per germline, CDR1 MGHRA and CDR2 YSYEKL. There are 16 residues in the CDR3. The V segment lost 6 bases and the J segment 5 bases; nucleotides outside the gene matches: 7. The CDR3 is CASRPSGGAVTGELFF. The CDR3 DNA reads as TGCGCCAGCAGGCCTAGCGGGGGGGCGGTGACCGGGGAGCTGTTTTTT.

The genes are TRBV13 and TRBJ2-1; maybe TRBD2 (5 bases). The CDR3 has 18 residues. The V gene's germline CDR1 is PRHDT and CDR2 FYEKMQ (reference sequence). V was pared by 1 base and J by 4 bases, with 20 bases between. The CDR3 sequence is CASSLDPPRRATYNEQFF. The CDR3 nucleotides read TGTGCCAGCAGCTTAGATCCCCCGAGGCGGGCGACTTACAATGAGCAGTTCTTC.

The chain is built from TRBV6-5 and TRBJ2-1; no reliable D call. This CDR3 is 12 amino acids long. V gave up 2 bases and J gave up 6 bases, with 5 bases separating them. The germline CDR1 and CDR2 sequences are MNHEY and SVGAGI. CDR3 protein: CASSYGRNEQFF. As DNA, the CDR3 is TGTGCCAGCAGTTACGGACGCAATGAGCAGTTCTTC.

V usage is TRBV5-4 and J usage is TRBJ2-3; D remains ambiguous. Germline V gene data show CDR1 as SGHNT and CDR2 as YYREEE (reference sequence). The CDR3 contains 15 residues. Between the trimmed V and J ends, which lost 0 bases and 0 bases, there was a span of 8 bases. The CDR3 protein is CASSLVPGSTDTQYF. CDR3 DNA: TGTGCCAGCAGCTTGGTCCCAGGCAGCACAGATACGCAGTATTTT.

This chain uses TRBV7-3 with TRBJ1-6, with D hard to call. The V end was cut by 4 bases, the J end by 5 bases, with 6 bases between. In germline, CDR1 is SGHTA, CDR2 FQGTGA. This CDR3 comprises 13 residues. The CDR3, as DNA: TGTGCCAGCAGCTCAGGCCATAATTCACCCCTCCACTTT. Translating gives CASSSGHNSPLHF.